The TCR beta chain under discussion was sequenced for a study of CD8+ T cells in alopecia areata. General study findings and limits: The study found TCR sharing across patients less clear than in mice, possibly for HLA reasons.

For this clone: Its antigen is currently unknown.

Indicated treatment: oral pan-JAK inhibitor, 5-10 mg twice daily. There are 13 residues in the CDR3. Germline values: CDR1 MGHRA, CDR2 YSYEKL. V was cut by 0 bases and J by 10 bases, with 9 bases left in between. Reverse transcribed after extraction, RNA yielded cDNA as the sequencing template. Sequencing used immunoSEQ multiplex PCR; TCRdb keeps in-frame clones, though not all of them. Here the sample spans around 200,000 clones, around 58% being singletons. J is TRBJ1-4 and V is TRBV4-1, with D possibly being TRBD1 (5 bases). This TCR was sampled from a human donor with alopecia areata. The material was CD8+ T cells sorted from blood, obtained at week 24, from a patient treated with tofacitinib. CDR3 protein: CASSQDYQGKLFF. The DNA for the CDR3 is TGCGCCAGCAGCCAAGATTATCAGGGAAAACTGTTTTTT.